This T cell receptor (beta chain) was documented in a study of regulatory T cells in long-lasting Graves disease. Trimming shortened V by 5 bases and J by 7 bases, and 15 bases separated the two germline ends. From germline, CDR1 is SGHTA and CDR2 FQGTGA. CDR3 length: 14 amino acids. This clonotype was seen many times. Regarding time point: newly diagnosed GD, antithyroid drugs for less than 3 months. From PBMCs, RNA was extracted and then used to make the TCR library. CDR3-region Arm-PCR and iRepertoire HTBI primers produced the TCR beta libraries. TCRdb re-analysed the multiplex PCR reads in MiXCR, keeping a single row per CDR3 protein. The table shows approximately 360,000 distinct CDR3 sequences, with around 11% occurring only once. The sample also formed part of further work on T cells in Graves' hyperthyroidism and ophthalmopathy. That paper adds: RT-PCR in the first round (using the HTBI primer set) targeted the TCR CDR3. For ophthalmopathy, model prediction preceded onset by a median approximately 6 months.

The TCR sequence derives from a woman aged 18-29 years with Graves disease. The source material was peripheral blood mononuclear cells (PBMCs), sampled at new diagnosis, from a patient treated with antithyroid drugs. This sequence joins TRBV7-3 and TRBJ2-1, with D unresolved. Here the CDR3 reads CASSPVIPGNEQFF. The CDR3 DNA reads as TGTGCCAGCAGCCCCGTGATTCCTGGGAATGAGCAGTTCTTC.